These 27 T cell receptor beta chains were all obtained from the same sample, sequenced in a study of beta chain features in type 1 diabetes. The sequenced template was cDNA made from the entire isolated RNA. The assay was immunoSEQ multiplex PCR, and TCRdb's table has in-frame clones only and misses some. Here the sample spans roughly 500,000 clones, over 10% being singletons. Sequencing input: naive CD4+ T cells from blood. These receptors came from a woman under 30 in good health.

The rearrangement links TRBV6-1 to TRBJ2-4; D could derive from TRBD1 or TRBD2 (5 bases each). Germline V CDR1 and CDR2: MNHNS, SASEGT. Trimming cost V 6 bases and J 14 bases, with 20 bases left between them. The CDR3 covers 13 residues. Here the CDR3 DNA reads TGTGCCAGCAGGGGAGATTCAGGGTTTGTCAAGTACTTC. Amino acid sequence: CASRGDSGFVKYF.

The rearrangement links TRBV28 to TRBJ1-5; possibly TRBD1 for D (5 bases). V lost 7 bases and J lost 6, with 13 bases in between. This CDR3 has 13 amino acids. The germline V gene has CDR1 MDHEN and CDR2 SYDVKM. CDR3 coding DNA: TGTGCCAGCATCAGTGGGGCCGGTCAGCCCCAGCATTTT. It translates to CASISGAGQPQHF. The full variable domain, its missing parts supplied by reference TRBV28 and TRBJ1-5, is DVKVTQSSRYLVKRTGEKVFLECVQDMDHENMFWYRQDPGLGLRLIYFSYDVKMKEKGDIPEGYSVSREKKERFSLILESASTNQTSMYLCASISGAGQPQHFGDGTRLSIL.

The J gene is TRBJ2-1, the V gene TRBV2; D is perhaps TRBD1 or TRBD2 (5 bases each). The length of the CDR3 is 15 residues. Trimming took off 6 bases at V and 3 bases at J, with 15 bases between the two ends. Germline V gene sequence: CDR1 SNHLY, CDR2 FYNNEI. CDR3 protein: CASRMGRRNYNEQFF. The CDR3 DNA reads as TGTGCCAGCAGAATGGGACGGAGAAACTACAATGAGCAGTTCTTC.

Only a few counts were recorded for this clone. This chain joins TRBV2 and TRBJ2-5; D is ambiguous. The CDR3 sequence is 12 residues long. Germline CDR1 reads SNHLY; CDR2 reads FYNNEI. Between the trimmed V and J ends, which lost 3 bases and 3 bases, there was a span of 5 bases. The CDR3 loop is CASSEMEETQYF. The CDR3 DNA reads as TGTGCCAGCAGTGAGATGGAAGAGACCCAGTACTTC. Based on the CDR3 plus reference TRBV2 and TRBJ2-5, the full variable domain is EPEVTQTPSHQVTQMGQEVILRCVPISNHLYFYWYRQILGQKVEFLVSFYNNEISEKSEIFDDQFSVERPDGSNFTLKIRSTKLEDSAMYFCASSEMEETQYFGPGTRLLVL.

This clone has more than one count but fewer than ten. The chain uses TRBV9 and TRBJ2-7, with 9 bases matching TRBD1. V gave up 4 bases and J gave up 5 bases; unmatched junction bases: 4. The CDR3 totals 13 residues. Germline V gene data show CDR1 as SGDLS and CDR2 as YYNGEE. The CDR3 loop is CASSKDRGHEQYF. CDR3 DNA: TGTGCCAGCAGCAAGGACAGGGGCCACGAGCAGTACTTC.

A few counts support this clone. The CDR3 reads CAWSPGNYEQYF. For the CDR3, the DNA is TGTGCCTGGAGCCCAGGGAACTACGAGCAGTACTTC. The chain carries TRBV30 and TRBJ2-7; tentatively, D is TRBD1 (5 bases). From germline, CDR1 is GTSNPN and CDR2 SVGIG (reference sequence). Trimming took off 3 bases at V and 3 bases at J, with 9 bases between the two ends. This CDR3 is built from 12 residues. Using reference TRBV30 and TRBJ2-7 for the parts outside the CDR3, the full variable domain is SQTIHQWPATLVQPVGSPLSLECTVEGTSNPNLYWYRQAAGRGLQLLFYSVGIGQISSEVPQNLSASRPQDRQFILSSKKLLLSDSGFYLCAWSPGNYEQYFGPGTRLTVT.

This clone was counted between two and nine times. In DNA, the CDR3 is TGTGCCAGCAGCCGGACAGGGGTGTATGAGCAGTTCTTC. Its protein product is CASSRTGVYEQFF. This chain links TRBV6-1 with TRBJ2-1; TRBD1 aligns across 9 bases. This CDR3 contains 13 residues. Germline CDR1 reads MNHNS; CDR2 reads SASEGT. Unmatched junction bases numbered 5, after V lost 6 bases and J lost 8 bases.

The chain links TRBV15 to TRBJ2-7, with TRBD1 identical over 10 bases. Germline assignment: CDR1 LNHNV and CDR2 YYDKDF (reference sequence). The CDR3 contains 15 residues. The junction had 7 bases not matched to a gene; V was cut back by 2 bases and J by 6 bases. Here the CDR3 reads CATSRPGTGVSEQYV. DNA of the CDR3: TGTGCCACCAGCAGACCTGGGACAGGGGTGAGCGAGCAGTACGTC.

CDR3 DNA sequence: TGTGCCAGCAGCCGGGACGGCGCAACGAGCACTGAAGCTTTCTTT. Its translation: CASSRDGATSTEAFF. The V gene is TRBV7-2, the J gene TRBJ1-1; a possible D gene is TRBD1 (5 bases). The CDR3 covers 15 residues. The V and J ends lost 5 bases and 4 bases respectively, with 17 bases between them. Germline V gene sequence: CDR1 SGHTA, CDR2 FQGNSA. The full variable domain, in which reference TRBV7-2 and TRBJ1-1 provide the parts outside the CDR3, is GAGVSQSPSNKVTEKGKDVELRCDPISGHTALYWYRQSLGQGLEFLIYFQGNSAPDKSGLPSDRFSAERTGGSVSTLTIQRTQQEDSAVYLCASSRDGATSTEAFFGQGTRLTVV.

The table lists this clone with a few counts. V gene TRBV29-1 combines with J gene TRBJ1-1; D remains ambiguous. The length of the CDR3 is 13 residues. CDR1 SQVTM and CDR2 ANQGSEA come from the germline V gene. The V and J ends lost 4 bases and 4 bases respectively, with 13 bases between them. CDR3 DNA: TGCAGCGTTGCCCGGGTTTTAAGCACTGAAGCTTTCTTT. Translated, it gives CSVARVLSTEAFF.

This CDR3 is CASSRGLAGGPHNEQFF. CDR3 in DNA: TGCGCCAGCAGCCGGGGACTAGCGGGAGGGCCCCACAATGAGCAGTTCTTC. The V call is TRBV5-1, the J call TRBJ2-1; 16 bases line up with TRBD2. CDR1 SGHRS and CDR2 YFSETQ come from the germline V gene. The CDR3 is 17 residues long. The J segment lost 5 bases and the V segment lost 4 bases, leaving 6 bases of the junction unmatched. Full variable domain (outside the CDR3, taken from reference TRBV5-1 and TRBJ2-1): KAGVTQTPRYLIKTRGQQVTLSCSPISGHRSVSWYQQTPGQGLQFLFEYFSETQRNKGNFPGRFSGRQFSNSRSEMNVSTLELGDSALYLCASSRGLAGGPHNEQFFGPGTRLTVL.

This clone appeared a few times. The chain uses TRBV7-2 and TRBJ2-1; no clear D. The CDR3 runs 16 residues. The germline V gene has CDR1 SGHTA and CDR2 FQGNSA. V dropped 4 bases and J dropped 0 bases, with 13 bases sitting between them. CDR3 in amino acids: CASSSSSSGSYNEQFF. For the CDR3, the DNA is TGTGCCAGCAGCTCGTCCAGTTCCGGCTCCTACAATGAGCAGTTCTTC.

The CDR3 region has the DNA TGTGCCAGCAGCCAGCCTCGGGGAGTCTACGAGCAGTACTTC. This translates into CASSQPRGVYEQYF. This rearrangement joins TRBV2 to TRBJ2-7; D might be TRBD2 (5 bases). Trimming removed 6 bases at V and 3 bases at J, with 15 bases between. CDR3 length equals 14 residues. The germline gives CDR1 SNHLY, CDR2 FYNNEI.

This sequence joins TRBV7-3 and TRBJ2-1, with TRBD2 as a possible D gene (6 bases). There are 15 residues in the CDR3. Germline V gene lookup returns CDR1 SGHTA and CDR2 FQGTGA. The germline V and J ends were trimmed by 1 base and 7 bases, with 14 bases remaining between them. Here the CDR3 DNA reads TGTGCCAGCAGCTTAATTAGCGGAGGGCCAAATGAGCAGTTCTTC. Translated, it gives CASSLISGGPNEQFF. Using reference TRBV7-3 and TRBJ2-1 for the parts outside the CDR3, the full variable domain is GAGVSQTPSNKVTEKGKYVELRCDPISGHTALYWYRQSLGQGPEFLIYFQGTGAADDSGLPNDRFFAVRPEGSVSTLKIQRTERGDSAVYLCASSLISGGPNEQFFGPGTRLTVL.

The chain employs TRBV29-1 and TRBJ1-1; TRBD1 agrees at 7 bases. V dropped 6 bases and J dropped 10; count of bases not matched to a gene: 14. CDR3 length: 13 amino acids. CDR1 SQVTM and CDR2 ANQGSEA come from the germline V gene. Here the CDR3 reads CSVGGTEGAGAFF. In DNA form, the CDR3 reads TGCAGCGTCGGAGGGACAGAGGGAGCGGGAGCTTTCTTT.

This chain links TRBV30 with TRBJ2-1; D gene unclear. The CDR3 totals 11 residues. The V gene's germline CDR1 is GTSNPN and CDR2 SVGIG (reference sequence). V shed 2 bases and J shed 2 bases, with 1 base lying between them. CDR3 sequence: CAWSPYNEQFF. The DNA for the CDR3 is TGTGCCTGGAGTCCCTACAATGAGCAGTTCTTC.

CDR3: CASSYTTGDKQFF. DNA for the CDR3: TGTGCCAGCAGCTACACCACAGGGGACAAGCAGTTCTTC. V gene TRBV7-2 combines with J gene TRBJ2-1, with 7 bases aligning to TRBD1. V lost 4 bases, J lost 11 bases, and 8 bases stayed unmatched. Germline CDR1 reads SGHTA; CDR2 reads FQGNSA. This CDR3 has 13 residues.

The chain has TRBV9 and TRBJ1-3; D might be TRBD1 (5 bases). V gave up 5 bases and J gave up 2 bases, with 14 bases separating them. The CDR3 covers 15 residues. The V gene's germline CDR1 is SGDLS and CDR2 YYNGEE. The chain's CDR3 is CASSTTGTPGNTIYF. The CDR3 DNA sequence: TGTGCCAGCAGTACGACCGGGACCCCTGGAAACACCATATATTTT.

This chain connects TRBV11-3 to TRBJ1-1; 9 bases agree with TRBD1. Losses at the gene ends were 5 bases for V and 4 bases for J; bases not matched to a gene: 8. CDR3 length equals 15 residues. CDR1 is SGHNT and CDR2 is YENEEA in the germline V gene. The CDR3 DNA sequence: TGTGCCAGCAGCGCGAGGGGACAGGGTGGCACTGAAGCTTTCTTT. Residues: CASSARGQGGTEAFF.

The chain has TRBV6-1 and TRBJ2-5, with D possibly being TRBD2 (5 bases). V lost 4 bases and J 5 bases, leaving 11 bases between the germline ends. CDR3 length: 13 amino acids. Germline V CDR1 and CDR2: MNHNS, SASEGT. The CDR3 region is CASSVPGVETQYF. The DNA for the CDR3 is TGTGCCAGCAGTGTCCCCGGGGTGGAGACCCAGTACTTC.

This clone was detected only a few times. In the same sample, other DNA sequences code for this CDR3. The chain uses TRBV14 and TRBJ1-1; D remains ambiguous. The ends were cut back, 1 base at V and 0 bases at J, with 3 bases in the middle. Germline V gives CDR1 SGHDN, CDR2 FVKESK. This CDR3 comprises 13 residues. The CDR3, as DNA: TGTGCCAGCAGCCAAGCTCTGAACACTGAAGCTTTCTTT. This codes for CASSQALNTEAFF.

This clone turned up a few times. The rearrangement links TRBV7-3 to TRBJ2-1; D remains unclear. This CDR3 has 16 amino acids. Trimming stripped 2 bases from V and 3 bases from J, with 14 bases between. From germline, CDR1 is SGHTA and CDR2 FQGTGA. The CDR3 protein is CASSLRRGGDYNEQFF. As DNA, the CDR3 is TGTGCCAGCAGCTTACGCCGTGGTGGGGACTACAATGAGCAGTTCTTC.

This clone was observed a handful of times. The rearrangement joins TRBV28 to TRBJ2-5; TRBD1 agrees at 8 bases. Per germline, CDR1 MDHEN and CDR2 SYDVKM. The CDR3 sequence is 15 residues long. V shed 3 bases and J 1 base; nucleotides not matched to a gene: 4. The CDR3 protein is CASSLSTGGQETQYF. Written as DNA, the CDR3 is TGTGCCAGCAGTTTGTCAACAGGGGGCCAAGAGACCCAGTACTTC.

V and J are TRBV15 and TRBJ2-1; TRBD2 is a possible D gene (5 bases). V gave up 6 bases and J gave up 0 bases, with 12 bases separating them. Germline lookup yields CDR1 LNHNV and CDR2 YYDKDF (reference sequence). The CDR3 extends over 15 amino acids. DNA of the CDR3: TGTGCCACCAGAAGACAAGGGAGCTCCTACAATGAGCAGTTCTTC. Residues: CATRRQGSSYNEQFF.

This sequence joins TRBV29-1 and TRBJ2-3; 7 nucleotides match TRBD2. This CDR3 is 14 amino acids long. Per the germline V gene, CDR1 is SQVTM and CDR2 is ANQGSEA. Trimming took 3 bases from V and 0 from J; bases not matched to a gene: 3. The CDR3 nucleotides read TGCAGCGTTGATCGGCGGGGGAGCACAGATACGCAGTATTTT. Its translation: CSVDRRGSTDTQYF.

For this clone: Germline and junction disagree at one end, which may indicate a read error. The rearrangement joins TRBV7-9 to TRBJ1-4; 9 bases align to TRBD1. The V gene's germline CDR1 is SEHNR and CDR2 FQNEAQ (reference sequence). CDR3 length: 14 residues. CDR3 DNA sequence: TGTGCCAGCAGAGAACAGGGGGCGAGGGAAAAACTATTTTTT. This gives the protein CASREQGAREKLFF.

In its sample, this clone was seen a few times. The chain employs TRBV29-1 and TRBJ1-4; 9 positions match TRBD1. V was pared by 7 bases and J by 8 bases, with 11 bases of the junction left unmatched. The CDR3 contains 14 residues. Germline V CDR1 and CDR2: SQVTM, ANQGSEA. CDR3 sequence (DNA): TGCAGCGGCAAGAAAGGGACAGGGCCCGAAAAACTGTTTTTT. It codes for CSGKKGTGPEKLFF. Supplemented by reference TRBV29-1 and TRBJ1-4, the full variable domain reads SAVISQKPSRDICQRGTSLTIQCQVDSQVTMMFWYRQQPGQSLTLIATANQGSEATYESGFVIDKFPISRPNLTFSTLTVSNMSPEDSSIYLCSGKKGTGPEKLFFGSGTQLSVL.